This T cell receptor beta chain derives from a study of blood T cell repertoires in COVID-19. The table lists this clone with a few counts. The V end lost 1 base, the J end lost 0 bases, and 18 bases lay between the germline ends. CDR1 is LGHDT, CDR2 YNNKEL, per germline (reference sequence). The CDR3 runs to 18 residues. TCRdb's table, derived via immunoSEQ multiplex PCR, lists solely in-frame clones and lacks some. The sample holds nearly 200,000 clones, under 90% seen once. The clonotype comes from a human donor in a cohort sampled during active COVID-19. J is TRBJ1-1 and V is TRBV3-1 (or the pseudogene TRBV3-2); TRBD1 is a possible D gene (6 bases). The sequenced sample consisted of peripheral blood. CDR3 sequence reads: CASSQVAGGRSMNTEAFF. The CDR3 bases are TGTGCCAGCAGCCAAGTTGCTGGGGGCCGGAGCATGAACACTGAAGCTTTCTTT.